This TCR beta chain is drawn from a study of T cell responses to AZD1222 COVID-19 vaccine. Data came from immunoSEQ multiplex PCR; TCRdb stores just in-frame clones and leaves some out. The data show 75,000 to 100,000 clones, roughly nine tenths seen once. J was trimmed by 2 bases and V by 5 bases; bases with no gene match: 4. Germline assignment: CDR1 LNHDA and CDR2 SQIVND (reference sequence). The CDR3 length is 14 residues. The specimen was peripheral blood, collected on day 0 of AZD1222 vaccination. The rearrangement links TRBV19 to TRBJ2-3, with TRBD1 identical over 7 bases. The receptor was isolated from an adult in good health. CDR3 DNA sequence: TGTGCCAGTAGTCCTGGACAGGACACAGATACGCAGTATTTT. This sequence encodes CASSPGQDTDTQYF.